Listed here are 20 T cell receptor beta chains from one sample, sequenced in a study of tissue T cells after allogeneic stem cell transplantation. Profiling relied on immunoSEQ multiplex PCR, and the TCRdb table lists in-frame clones only, not all of them. The table lists 15,000 to 20,000 clones, 70% of them singletons. Material for sequencing was spleen. These TCRs come from a female BALB/c mouse in good health. This strain has MHC haplotype H2-d.

Worth noting for this clone: Gene names and germline refer to mouse. CDR3 amino acids: CASSHQGYTLYF. The part of the CDR3 DNA that was read is TGTGCCAGCAGCCACCAGGGTTATACGCTCTAT. V and J are TRBV2 and TRBJ1-3; D is possibly TRBD1 (5 bases). The sequence runs out 1 residue before the end of the CDR3; the remainder is reconstructed from the germline J gene. Germline assignment: CDR1 LGHNA and CDR2 YSYQKL. This CDR3 is 12 amino acids long. V shed 3 bases and J shed 8 bases, with 8 bases lying between them.

Remarks on this clone: Gene labels here are mouse ones. Sequencing ends 1 residue short of the CDR3 end; the germline J gene provides the rest. The chain joins TRBV5 to TRBJ2-3; 9 nucleotides agree with TRBD2. This CDR3 comprises 15 residues. The V gene's germline CDR1 is LGHNA and CDR2 YNLKQL (reference sequence). V shed 5 bases and J 3 bases; nucleotides not matched to a gene: 6. The CDR3 sequence: CASSSHWGAAETLYF. Incomplete CDR3 DNA: TGTGCCAGCAGCTCGCACTGGGGGGCGGCAGAAACGCTGTAT.

Comment on this clone: Germline and genes here are mouse. The sequence runs out 1 residue before the end of the CDR3; the remainder is reconstructed from the germline J gene. The J gene is TRBJ1-2, the V gene TRBV13-2, with 8 bases aligning to TRBD1. The CDR3 consists of 14 residues. The germline V gene has CDR1 NNHNN and CDR2 SYGAGS (reference sequence). J lost 3 bases, V lost 2 bases, and 3 bases had no gene match. Incomplete CDR3 DNA: TGTGCCAGCGGTGACGGACAGGGAGACTCCGACTACACC. Translated: CASGDGQGDSDYT. The full-length CDR3 reads as CASGDGQGDSDYTF.

This clone was observed a few times. Here the gene names and germline are mouse. Incomplete CDR3 DNA: TGTGCCAGCAGTGATGCAGGGGACAGGGGGCTTGAACAGTAC. Translation: CASSDAGDRGLEQY. The complete CDR3 reads CASSDAGDRGLEQYF. The chain carries TRBV13-3 and TRBJ2-7; TRBD1 matches at 12 bases. The CDR3 end falls 1 residue outside the read, so it is completed with the germline J gene. The V gene end was trimmed by 0 bases and the J gene end by 6 bases; junction bases not matched to a gene: 4. CDR3 length: 15 residues. CDR1 NNHDY and CDR2 SYVADS come from the germline V gene.

As regards this clone: Gene names and germline refer to mouse. The read is 1 residue too short to cover the CDR3 end, so that end is filled in from the germline J gene. This chain connects TRBV13-3 to TRBJ2-2; D is undetermined. The V gene's germline CDR1 is NNHDY and CDR2 SYVADS. The V end lost 2 bases, the J end lost 0 bases, and 5 bases lay between the germline ends. The CDR3 spans 14 residues. The CDR3 DNA, read in part, is TGTGCCAGCAGTGAAGCCCCAAACACCGGGCAGCTCTAC. Its protein is CASSEAPNTGQLY. The entire CDR3 reads CASSEAPNTGQLYF.

As concerns this clone: Each gene name is a mouse one. The DNA ends 1 residue before the CDR3 does, and the rest of the CDR3 is filled in from the germline J gene. The rearrangement links TRBV4 to TRBJ1-6; unclear D gene. TRBJ1-6 is flagged as an ORF with uncertain function. This CDR3 is 13 amino acids long. Germline V gene sequence: CDR1 LGHDT, CDR2 YNNKQL (reference sequence). V was cut by 7 bases and J by 3 bases, with 7 bases left in between. The CDR3 protein is CASKQNYNSPLYF. CDR3 DNA (partial): TGTGCCAGCAAGCAAAACTATAATTCGCCCCTCTAC.

A remark on this clone: The gene symbols are mouse symbols. The CDR3 goes on 1 residue after the read ends, and that part is filled in from the germline J gene. This chain uses TRBV13-1 with TRBJ2-5, with a tentative D call TRBD1 (6 bases). Trimming stripped 4 bases from V and 0 bases from J, with 12 bases between. In germline, CDR1 is NSHNY, CDR2 SYGAGN. This CDR3 region has 15 residues. CDR3: CASSPSGVNQDTQYF. The sequenced part of the CDR3 DNA is TGTGCCAGCAGTCCTTCAGGGGTTAACCAAGACACCCAGTAC.

Details on this clone: Genes here carry mouse names. The read halts 1 residue ahead of the CDR3 end, with the missing end drawn from the germline J gene. J is TRBJ2-7 and V is TRBV29; D uncertain. V lost 0 bases and J lost 5, with 5 bases in between. CDR1 MSHET and CDR2 SYDVDS come from the germline V gene. The CDR3 is 12 amino acids. The CDR3 loop is CASSLSMDEQYF. The sequenced part of the CDR3 DNA is TGTGCTAGCAGTTTATCGATGGATGAACAGTAC.

There are a few counts of this clone. The listed genes are named as in mouse. The sequence runs out 1 residue before the end of the CDR3; the remainder is reconstructed from the germline J gene. The genes are TRBV20 and TRBJ2-7, with 9 bases lining up with TRBD2. This CDR3 has 13 residues. With V trimmed by 3 bases and J by 2 bases, 2 bases remained unmatched. Germline CDR1 is GFQATS and CDR2 is STVNSAI. The sequenced CDR3 bases are TGTGGTGCTAGCTGGGGGGGGACCTATGAACAGTAC. It yields the protein CGASWGGTYEQY. The whole CDR3 sequence is CGASWGGTYEQYF.

As regards this clone: Gene names are mouse gene names. The sequenced fragment ends 1 residue before the CDR3 boundary, so the rest is inferred from the germline J gene. The rearrangement uses TRBV13-2 and TRBJ2-7; D is ambiguous. CDR3 length equals 10 residues. Germline V CDR1 and CDR2: NNHNN, SYGAGS (reference sequence). Trimming left V 2 bases short and J 6 bases short, with 3 bases between. CDR3 sequence: CASGEGEQYF. The covered CDR3 bases are TGTGCCAGCGGTGAAGGTGAACAGTAC.

Note on this clone: Gene names and germline match the mouse. The read ends 1 residue shy of where the CDR3 ends; the end is completed using the germline J gene. This sequence joins TRBV3 and TRBJ1-5, with TRBD1 matching 7 bases. Unmatched junction bases numbered 11, after V lost 1 base and J lost 2 bases. Germline V gene data show CDR1 as SNHLY and CDR2 as FYNGKV (reference sequence). The CDR3 length is 18 residues. Incomplete CDR3 DNA: TGTGCCAGCAGCTTAGTCCCTACAGGGGTAGAGGACAACCAGGCTCCGCTT. Translated, it gives CASSLVPTGVEDNQAPL. The complete CDR3 protein is CASSLVPTGVEDNQAPLF.

About this clone: Germline and genes: mouse. The read ends 1 residue early relative to the CDR3; the germline J gene fills the gap. The V call is TRBV29, the J call TRBJ2-1, with D uncertain. The CDR3 runs 11 residues. The V end was cut by 7 bases, the J end by 7 bases, with 8 bases between. Per germline, CDR1 MSHET and CDR2 SYDVDS. CDR3 amino acids: CASIWRAEQFF. CDR3 DNA, as far as it was read: TGTGCTAGCATCTGGCGAGCTGAGCAGTTC. The full variable domain, with the rest looked up from reference TRBV29 and TRBJ2-1, is DMKVTQMPRYLIKRMGENVLLECGQDMSHETMYWYRQDPGLGLQLIYISYDVDSNSEGDIPKGYRVSRKKREHFSLILDSAKTNQTSVYFCASIWRAEQFFGPGTRLTVL.

Of note for this clone: The gene names given are mouse names. The read terminates 1 residue ahead of where the CDR3 ends, so the germline J gene completes it. This sequence joins TRBV5 and TRBJ2-1; 8 nucleotides match TRBD2. Trimming cost V 1 base and J 3 bases; bases outside gene matches: 2. The CDR3 has 15 amino acids. Germline CDR1 is LGHNA and CDR2 is YNLKQL (reference sequence). CDR3 region: CASSQGTGPYAEQFF. Partial CDR3 DNA: TGTGCCAGCAGCCAAGGGACTGGGCCCTATGCTGAGCAGTTC.

For this clone: Genes and germline come from the mouse. Coverage ceases 1 residue before the CDR3 finishes, and the germline J gene fills in the end. This sequence joins TRBV13-2 and TRBJ2-5; 10 bases agree with TRBD2. Germline CDR1 and CDR2: NNHNN and SYGAGS (reference sequence). V was clipped by 0 bases and J by 4 bases; unmatched bases: 2. This CDR3 comprises 15 residues. The CDR3 spells CASGDADWGEDTQYF. CDR3 bases read: TGTGCCAGCGGTGATGCAGACTGGGGGGAAGACACCCAGTAC.

About this clone: The gene symbols are mouse symbols. The read halts 1 residue ahead of the CDR3 end, with the missing end drawn from the germline J gene. This chain links TRBV14 with TRBJ1-1; 12 bases fit TRBD1. Germline trimming cut 4 bases from V and 6 bases from J; bases unmatched to any gene: 7. CDR1 and CDR2 from the germline V gene are SGHDT and FRDEAV. This CDR3 comprises 15 residues. CDR3 residues: CASSPGTGGWSEVFF. The CDR3 bases that were read are TGTGCCAGCAGTCCCGGGACAGGGGGCTGGTCAGAAGTCTTC.

As to this clone: Gene and germline names: mouse. The read falls 1 residue short of the CDR3 end, and the missing part is taken from the germline J gene. This sequence joins TRBV13-3 and TRBJ2-3; TRBD1 agrees at 7 bases. V shed 5 bases and J 1 base; nucleotides not matched to a gene: 4. This CDR3 comprises 14 residues. Germline loops: CDR1 NNHDY, CDR2 SYVADS. CDR3 region: CASRGQPGAETLYF. The part of the CDR3 DNA that was read is TGTGCCAGCAGGGGACAGCCTGGTGCAGAAACGCTGTAT.

As for this clone: Here the gene names and germline are mouse. The observed sequence ends 1 residue before the CDR3 terminus, with the missing tail filled in from the germline J gene. J is TRBJ2-7 and V is TRBV13-3; 8 bases are a match to TRBD1. V trimming: 3 bases; J trimming: 2 bases; junction bases outside the gene matches: 1. This CDR3 comprises 13 residues. Germline V gene sequence: CDR1 NNHDY, CDR2 SYVADS. CDR3 bases read: TGTGCCAGCAGTGCAGGGGGCCCCTATGAACAGTAC. Its translation: CASSAGGPYEQY. In full, the CDR3 reads CASSAGGPYEQYF.

A remark on this clone: Germline and genes here are mouse. The read comes to an end 1 residue before the CDR3 does, leaving the germline J gene to fill in the end. In the same sample, other DNA sequences code for this CDR3. V and J are TRBV13-2 and TRBJ2-5; unclear D gene. Trimming left V 0 bases short and J 4 bases short, with 3 bases between. The V gene's germline CDR1 is NNHNN and CDR2 SYGAGS (reference sequence). The CDR3 sequence is 12 residues long. The chain's CDR3 is CASGDAKDTQYF. The DNA read from the CDR3 is TGTGCCAGCGGTGATGCAAAAGACACCCAGTAC.

Note on this clone: These gene names are mouse names. The CDR3 end is not reached by the read, which stops 1 residue before it; the germline J gene fills it in. This chain links TRBV13-2 with TRBJ1-1; weak D call: TRBD1 (5 bases). Trimming shortened V by 0 bases and J by 1 base, and 10 bases separated the two germline ends. Germline lookup yields CDR1 NNHNN and CDR2 SYGAGS (reference sequence). The CDR3 spans 15 residues. CDR3 bases read: TGTGCCAGCGGTGATGCACTCAGGGTAAACACAGAAGTCTTC. Its translation is CASGDALRVNTEVF. The entire CDR3 reads CASGDALRVNTEVFF.

To note about this clone: Mouse germline and gene names are used. Read data end 1 residue before the CDR3 end; the end is taken from the germline J gene. The chain links TRBV14 to TRBJ1-1, with 9 nucleotides matching TRBD1. In germline, CDR1 is SGHDT, CDR2 FRDEAV. J gave up 4 bases and V 4 bases, and 2 bases lay outside the gene matches. The CDR3 length is 13 residues. The part of the CDR3 DNA that was read is TGTGCCAGCAGTCCGACAGGGGGCACAGAAGTCTTC. Its protein is CASSPTGGTEVF. The whole CDR3 sequence reads CASSPTGGTEVFF.